What follows are 14 T cell receptor beta chains derived from one specimen sequenced in a study of beta chain features in type 1 diabetes. Isolated RNA was reverse transcribed in full, so expressed TCRB transcripts were sequenced. Repertoires were generated with immunoSEQ multiplex PCR, while TCRdb's copy carries only in-frame clones and drops some. The data hold about 250,000 clones, with 12% to 15% observed a single time. Sequenced material: naive CD4+ T cells from blood. The receptors shown here come from a woman between 40 and 55 years old in good health.

Written as DNA, the CDR3 is TGTGCCAGCAGTTTGAGACAGGGTTGGAGCTCCTACGAGCAGTACTTC. It is translated as CASSLRQGWSSYEQYF. The chain joins TRBV27 to TRBJ2-7; TRBD1 matches at 7 bases. V shed 3 bases, J shed 0 bases, and the junction held 8 bases outside the gene matches. The CDR3 spans 16 residues. Germline CDR1 and CDR2: MNHEY and SMNVEV (reference sequence).

J is TRBJ2-7 and V is TRBV5-1; 11 nucleotides line up with TRBD2. Germline lookup yields CDR1 SGHRS and CDR2 YFSETQ. The CDR3 loop spans 15 amino acids. Trimming cost V 3 bases and J 3 bases; bases outside gene matches: 5. This CDR3 is CASSSLAGAIYEQYF. CDR3 DNA sequence: TGCGCCAGCAGCTCACTAGCGGGGGCCATCTACGAGCAGTACTTC. Based on the CDR3 plus reference TRBV5-1 and TRBJ2-7, the full variable domain is KAGVTQTPRYLIKTRGQQVTLSCSPISGHRSVSWYQQTPGQGLQFLFEYFSETQRNKGNFPGRFSGRQFSNSRSEMNVSTLELGDSALYLCASSSLAGAIYEQYFGPGTRLTVT.

This clone was detected only a few times. The V gene is TRBV7-8, the J gene TRBJ2-5, with 10 bases identical to TRBD1. V lost 4 bases and J lost 5; bases outside the gene matches: 10. From germline, CDR1 is SGHVS and CDR2 FQNEAQ. The length of the CDR3 is 16 residues. The CDR3, as DNA: TGTGCCAGCAGCTCCGGGACAGGGGTAGTAGGGGAGACCCAGTACTTC. Translated, it gives CASSSGTGVVGETQYF.

The V and J genes are TRBV5-4 and TRBJ2-3; possibly TRBD2 for D (5 bases). Trimming left V 0 bases short and J 0 bases short, with 8 bases between. Germline-derived CDR1 and CDR2 are SGHNT and YYREEE (reference sequence). The CDR3 is made up of 15 amino acids. This CDR3 is CASSLAGLSTDTQYF. Written as DNA, the CDR3 is TGTGCCAGCAGCTTGGCGGGGTTGAGCACAGATACGCAGTATTTT.

The chain employs TRBV6-1 and TRBJ2-5; perhaps TRBD2 as D (6 bases). The germline CDR1 and CDR2 sequences are MNHNS and SASEGT. The CDR3 has 14 amino acids. V gave up 8 bases and J gave up 2 bases, with 15 bases separating them. CDR3 in amino acids: CASRRTGRQETQYF. The CDR3 DNA follows: TGTGCCAGCCGCCGGACGGGGAGGCAAGAGACCCAGTACTTC.

The chain couples TRBV28 to TRBJ1-2, with 7 positions matching TRBD1. The trim removed 4 bases at V and 8 bases at J, leaving 7 bases unmatched. This CDR3 contains 13 residues. The germline V gene has CDR1 MDHEN and CDR2 SYDVKM. The CDR3 region has the DNA TGTGCCAGCAGTTCCGTACAGGGGAGGGGCTACACCTTC. It specifies CASSSVQGRGYTF.

This clone was seen a few times. The chain is built from TRBV11-3 and TRBJ2-1; a possible D gene is TRBD1 (7 bases). This CDR3 has 15 residues. V was clipped by 1 base and J by 5 bases, with 12 bases between them. In germline, CDR1 is SGHNT, CDR2 YENEEA. In DNA, the CDR3 is TGTGCCAGCAGCTTAGTTGCAGGGGGGCACAATGAGCAGTTCTTC. This translates into CASSLVAGGHNEQFF. Based on the CDR3 plus reference TRBV11-3 and TRBJ2-1, the full variable domain is EAGVVQSPRYKIIEKKQPVAFWCNPISGHNTLYWYLQNLGQGPELLIRYENEEAVDDSQLPKDRFSAERLKGVDSTLKIQPAELGDSAVYLCASSLVAGGHNEQFFGPGTRLTVL.

This clone came up a few times. The chain combines TRBV25-1 with TRBJ2-1; 7 nucleotides agree with TRBD1. This CDR3 contains 14 residues. Germline loops: CDR1 MGHDK, CDR2 SYGVNS. Trimming took 2 bases from V and 6 from J; bases not matched to a gene: 4. As DNA, the CDR3 is TGTGCCAGCAGTGAAGAGGGGGCTCTCAATGAGCAGTTCTTC. Amino acid sequence: CASSEEGALNEQFF.

The chain recombines TRBV10-3 with TRBJ2-5; 8 bases align to TRBD1. J lost 0 bases, V lost 6 bases, and 6 bases had no gene match. This CDR3 is built from 15 residues. Per germline, CDR1 ENHRY and CDR2 SYGVKD. The CDR3 DNA reads TGTGCCATCAGCCGGACAGGGACGTACCAAGAGACCCAGTACTTC. Its translation: CAISRTGTYQETQYF.

This clone was found a few times. CDR3 bases: TGTGCCAGCAGCCACCCAGGGGGGAGCACTGAAGCTTTCTTT. Translating gives CASSHPGGSTEAFF. The genes are TRBV11-2 and TRBJ1-1; 7 bases are a match to TRBD1. The CDR3 has 14 amino acids. V gave up 5 bases and J gave up 4 bases; unmatched junction bases: 7. Germline V gene lookup returns CDR1 SGHAT and CDR2 FQNNGV.

The V and J genes are TRBV14 and TRBJ1-4; 8 nucleotides align to TRBD1. The CDR3 consists of 15 residues. V shed 4 bases, J shed 8 bases, and the junction held 9 bases outside the gene matches. Germline loops: CDR1 SGHDN, CDR2 FVKESK. CDR3 coding DNA: TGTGCCAGCAGCCTTCGGACAGGGATGGAAGAAAAACTGTTTTTT. Residues: CASSLRTGMEEKLFF.

This clone has only a few counts. The chain recombines TRBV19 with TRBJ2-7, with 10 nucleotides matching TRBD1. V lost 6 bases and J lost 4; bases outside the gene matches: 9. From germline, CDR1 is LNHDA and CDR2 SQIVND (reference sequence). CDR3 length equals 15 residues. The CDR3 DNA follows: TGTGCCAGTAGCCACACCGGGACAGGGGAGTACGAGCAGTACTTC. Protein sequence: CASSHTGTGEYEQYF.

This clone was seen only a few times. The chain links TRBV19 to TRBJ1-1; 8 nucleotides agree with TRBD1. The CDR3 length is 15 residues. V shed 4 bases and J 5 bases; nucleotides not matched to a gene: 9. CDR1 and CDR2 (germline): LNHDA, SQIVND (reference sequence). CDR3 sequence: CASSSHRGARTEAFF. CDR3 DNA: TGTGCCAGTAGTAGCCACAGGGGGGCGAGAACTGAAGCTTTCTTT.

Only a few counts were recorded for this clone. The gene calls are TRBV10-3 and TRBJ2-5, with a weak D call TRBD2 (6 bases). Trimming took off 2 bases at V and 4 bases at J, with 11 bases between the two ends. CDR3 size: 14 residues. Germline assignment: CDR1 ENHRY and CDR2 SYGVKD. The CDR3 DNA follows: TGTGCCATCAGTGAGCAGGGACTCCCAGAGACCCAGTACTTC. This sequence encodes CAISEQGLPETQYF.